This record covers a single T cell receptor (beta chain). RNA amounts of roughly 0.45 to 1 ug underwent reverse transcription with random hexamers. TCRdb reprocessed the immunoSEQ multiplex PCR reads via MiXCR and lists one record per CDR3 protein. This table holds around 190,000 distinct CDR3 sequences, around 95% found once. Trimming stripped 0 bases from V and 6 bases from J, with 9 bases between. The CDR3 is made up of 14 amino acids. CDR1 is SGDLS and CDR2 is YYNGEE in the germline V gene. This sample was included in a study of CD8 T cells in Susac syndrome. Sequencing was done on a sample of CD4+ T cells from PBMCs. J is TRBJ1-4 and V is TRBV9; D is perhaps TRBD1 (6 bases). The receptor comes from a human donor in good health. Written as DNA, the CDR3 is TGTGCCAGCAGCGTAGGGTCAGGGGATGAAAAACTGTTTTTT. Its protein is CASSVGSGDEKLFF. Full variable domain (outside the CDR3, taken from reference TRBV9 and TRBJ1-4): DSGVTQTPKHLITATGQRVTLRCSPRSGDLSVYWYQQSLDQGLQFLIQYYNGEERAKGNILERFSAQQFPDLHSELNLSSLELGDSALYFCASSVGSGDEKLFFGSGTQLSVL.